Shown below are 2 T cell receptor beta chains from a single sample sequenced in a study of Graves' ophthalmopathy and Graves' hyperthyroidism. The sequenced template was RNA, covering the TCR beta CDR3 region. Investigators did first-round RT-PCR with HTBI primers, then second-round multiplex PCR. TCRdb analysed the multiplex PCR reads with MiXCR anew, one entry per CDR3 protein. The sample yields some 240,000 distinct CDR3 sequences, around 50% seen once. The material sequenced was peripheral blood. These receptors were collected from an adult man with Graves' ophthalmopathy.

This clonotype has ten or more counts. This chain joins TRBV5-1 and TRBJ2-5, with D perhaps matching TRBD2 (5 bases). Trimming stripped 6 bases from V and 7 bases from J, with 13 bases between. Germline V gene data show CDR1 as SGHRS and CDR2 as YFSETQ. The CDR3 runs to 12 residues. CDR3 nucleotides: TGCGCCAGCACAGACCTCGGAGGGACCCAGTACTTC. This gives the protein CASTDLGGTQYF.

The chain combines TRBV2 with TRBJ1-4; 9 bases match TRBD1. Trimming cost V 6 bases and J 6 bases; bases outside gene matches: 2. The germline gives CDR1 SNHLY, CDR2 FYNNEI. This CDR3 contains 13 residues. The CDR3 is CASRWTGDEKLFF. The DNA for the CDR3 is TGTGCCAGCAGATGGACAGGGGATGAAAAACTGTTTTTT.